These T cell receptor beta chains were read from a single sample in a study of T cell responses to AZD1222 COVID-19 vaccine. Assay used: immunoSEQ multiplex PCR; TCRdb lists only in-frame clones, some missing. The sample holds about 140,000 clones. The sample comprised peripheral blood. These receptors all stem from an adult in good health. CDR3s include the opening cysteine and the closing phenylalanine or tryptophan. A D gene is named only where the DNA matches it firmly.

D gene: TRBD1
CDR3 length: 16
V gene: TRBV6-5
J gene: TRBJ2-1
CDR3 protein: CASSYPTGQGANEQFF
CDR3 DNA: TGTGCCAGCAGTTATCCGACGGGACAGGGGGCGAATGAGCAGTTCTTC

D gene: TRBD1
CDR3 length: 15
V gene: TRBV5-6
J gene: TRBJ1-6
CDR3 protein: CASSPGTGRASPLHF
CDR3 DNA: TGTGCCAGCAGCCCTGGGACAGGGCGAGCTTCACCCCTCCACTTT

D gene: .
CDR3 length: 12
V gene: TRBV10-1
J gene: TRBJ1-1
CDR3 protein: CASSKVNTEAFF
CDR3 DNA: TGCGCCAGCAGTAAAGTGAACACTGAAGCTTTCTTT

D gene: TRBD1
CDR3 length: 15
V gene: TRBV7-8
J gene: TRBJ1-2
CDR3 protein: CASSFRRTGWAGYTF
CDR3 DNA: TGTGCCAGCAGCTTTAGACGGACAGGGTGGGCTGGCTACACCTTC

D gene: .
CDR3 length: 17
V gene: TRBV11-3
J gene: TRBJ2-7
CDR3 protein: CASSLDSRAVVTYEQYF
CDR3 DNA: TGTGCCAGCAGCTTAGATAGTAGGGCAGTTGTAACCTACGAGCAGTACTTC

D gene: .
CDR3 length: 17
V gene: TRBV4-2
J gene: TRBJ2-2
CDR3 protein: CASSQDPPGANTGELFF
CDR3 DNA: TGTGCCAGCAGCCAAGATCCCCCAGGAGCAAACACCGGGGAGCTGTTTTTT

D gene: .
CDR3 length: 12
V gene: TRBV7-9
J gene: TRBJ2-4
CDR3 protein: CASSLTLDPQYF
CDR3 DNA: TGTGCCAGCAGCCTTACCCTAGACCCCCAGTACTTC

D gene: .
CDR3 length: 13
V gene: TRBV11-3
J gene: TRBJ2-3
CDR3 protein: CASSLDRPDTQYF
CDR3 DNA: TGTGCCAGCAGCTTAGATAGGCCCGATACGCAGTATTTT

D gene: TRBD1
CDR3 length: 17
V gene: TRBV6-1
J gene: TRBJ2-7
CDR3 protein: CASSEVKGVQGSYEQYF
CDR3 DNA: TGTGCCAGCAGTGAGGTCAAAGGGGTACAGGGGTCCTACGAGCAGTACTTC

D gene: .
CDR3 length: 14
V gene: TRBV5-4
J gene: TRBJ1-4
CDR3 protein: CASSRPGLDEKLFF
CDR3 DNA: TGTGCCAGCAGCCGTCCGGGCCTAGATGAAAAACTGTTTTTT

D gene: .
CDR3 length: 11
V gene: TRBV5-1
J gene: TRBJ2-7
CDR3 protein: CASSLVDEQYF
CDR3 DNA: TGCGCCAGCAGCTTGGTGGACGAGCAGTACTTC

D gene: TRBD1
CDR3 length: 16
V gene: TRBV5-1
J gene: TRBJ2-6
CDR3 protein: CASSVQGSSGANVLTF
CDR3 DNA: TGCGCCAGCAGCGTACAGGGGAGCTCTGGGGCCAACGTCCTGACTTTC

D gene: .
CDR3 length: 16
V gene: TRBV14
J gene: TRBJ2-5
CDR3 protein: CASSQAGAGYQETQYF
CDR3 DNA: TGTGCCAGCAGCCAAGCCGGGGCAGGGTATCAAGAGACCCAGTACTTC

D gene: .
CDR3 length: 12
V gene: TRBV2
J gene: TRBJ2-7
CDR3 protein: CASSDMWYEQYF
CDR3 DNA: TGTGCCAGCAGTGATATGTGGTACGAGCAGTACTTC

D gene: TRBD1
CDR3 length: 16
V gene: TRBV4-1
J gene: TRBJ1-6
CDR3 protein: CASSLERQGAGSPLHF
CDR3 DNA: TGCGCCAGCAGCCTAGAAAGACAGGGGGCTGGTTCACCCCTCCACTTT

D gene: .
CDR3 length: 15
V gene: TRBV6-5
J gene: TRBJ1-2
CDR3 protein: CASSYSTADNYGYTF
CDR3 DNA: TGTGCCAGCAGTTACTCTACAGCAGACAACTATGGCTACACCTTC

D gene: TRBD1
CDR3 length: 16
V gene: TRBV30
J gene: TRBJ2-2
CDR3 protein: CAWSVSGTGNTGELFF
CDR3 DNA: TGTGCCTGGAGTGTATCCGGGACAGGGAACACCGGGGAGCTGTTTTTT

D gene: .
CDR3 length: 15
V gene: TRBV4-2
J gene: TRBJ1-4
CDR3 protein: CASSQDGHDNEKLFF
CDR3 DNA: TGTGCCAGCAGCCAAGACGGTCACGATAATGAAAAACTGTTTTTT

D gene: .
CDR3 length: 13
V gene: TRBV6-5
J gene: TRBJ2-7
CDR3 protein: CASSRDGDYEQYF
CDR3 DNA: TGTGCCAGCAGCAGGGACGGTGACTACGAGCAGTACTTC

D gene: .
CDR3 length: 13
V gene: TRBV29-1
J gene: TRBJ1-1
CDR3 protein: CSASSVGDTEAFF
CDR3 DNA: TGCAGCGCCTCTTCGGTCGGGGACACTGAAGCTTTCTTT

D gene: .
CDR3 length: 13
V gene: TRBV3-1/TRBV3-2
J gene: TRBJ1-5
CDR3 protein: CASSLTSNQPQHF
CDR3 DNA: TGTGCCAGCAGCCTAACTAGCAATCAGCCCCAGCATTTT

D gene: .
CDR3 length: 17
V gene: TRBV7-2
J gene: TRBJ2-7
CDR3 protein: CASSLAPTGTSNYEQYF
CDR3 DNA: TGTGCCAGCAGCTTAGCCCCAACCGGGACTTCAAACTACGAGCAGTACTTC

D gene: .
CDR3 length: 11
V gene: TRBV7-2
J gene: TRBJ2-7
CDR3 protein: CASSPSYEQYF
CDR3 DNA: TGTGCCAGCAGCCCATCCTACGAGCAGTACTTC

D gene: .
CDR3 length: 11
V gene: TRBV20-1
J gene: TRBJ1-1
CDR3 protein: CSARSPVLAFF
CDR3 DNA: TGCAGTGCTCGAAGCCCGGTATTGGCTTTCTTT

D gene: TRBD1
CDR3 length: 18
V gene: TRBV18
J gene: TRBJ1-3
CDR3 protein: CASSPLPGTDYSGNTIYF
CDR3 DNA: TGTGCCAGCTCACCGCTACCCGGGACAGATTACTCTGGAAACACCATATATTTT

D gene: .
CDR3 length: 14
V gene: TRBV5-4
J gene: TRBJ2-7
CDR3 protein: CASSLQGNSYEQYF
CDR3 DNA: TGTGCCAGCAGCCTCCAGGGGAACTCCTACGAGCAGTACTTC

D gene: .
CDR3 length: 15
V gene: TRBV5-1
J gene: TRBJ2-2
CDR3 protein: CASSLGASGTGELFF
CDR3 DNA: TGCGCCAGCAGTCTTGGGGCCTCGGGCACCGGGGAGCTGTTTTTT

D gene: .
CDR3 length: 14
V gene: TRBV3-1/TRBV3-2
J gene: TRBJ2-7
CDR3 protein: CASSLPPRSYEQYF
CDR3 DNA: TGTGCCAGCAGCCTTCCCCCAAGATCCTACGAGCAGTACTTC

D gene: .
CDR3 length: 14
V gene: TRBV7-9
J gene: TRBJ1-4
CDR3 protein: CASSLTRGDEKLFF
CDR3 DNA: TGTGCCAGCAGCTTAACCCGAGGTGATGAAAAACTGTTTTTT

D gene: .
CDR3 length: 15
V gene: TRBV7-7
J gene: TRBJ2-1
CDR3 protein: CASSLMESSYNEQFF
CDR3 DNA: TGTGCCAGCAGCTTAATGGAGAGCTCCTACAATGAGCAGTTCTTC

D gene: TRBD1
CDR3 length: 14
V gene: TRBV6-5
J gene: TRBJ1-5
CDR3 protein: CASSRGTADQPQHF
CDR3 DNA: TGTGCCAGCAGTAGAGGGACAGCAGATCAGCCCCAGCATTTT

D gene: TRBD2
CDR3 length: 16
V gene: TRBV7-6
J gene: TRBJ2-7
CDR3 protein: CASSLGTSGGSYEQYF
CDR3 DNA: TGTGCCAGCAGCTTGGGGACTAGCGGGGGATCGTACGAGCAGTACTTC

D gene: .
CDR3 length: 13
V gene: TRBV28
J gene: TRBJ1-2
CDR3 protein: CASSFSGNYGYTF
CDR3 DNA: TGTGCCAGCAGTTTTTCAGGGAACTATGGCTACACCTTC

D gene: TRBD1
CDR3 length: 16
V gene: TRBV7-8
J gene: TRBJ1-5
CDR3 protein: CASSPGQGLSNQPQHF
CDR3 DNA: TGTGCCAGCAGCCCCGGACAGGGACTAAGCAATCAGCCCCAGCATTTT

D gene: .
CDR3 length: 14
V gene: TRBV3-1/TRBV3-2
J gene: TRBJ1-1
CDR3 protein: CASSQARGGTEAFF
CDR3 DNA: TGTGCCAGCAGCCAAGCCAGGGGTGGCACTGAAGCTTTCTTT

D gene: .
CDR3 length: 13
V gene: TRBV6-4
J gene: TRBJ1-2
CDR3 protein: CAHPLGANYGYTF
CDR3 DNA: TGTGCTCACCCTCTGGGGGCTAACTATGGCTACACCTTC

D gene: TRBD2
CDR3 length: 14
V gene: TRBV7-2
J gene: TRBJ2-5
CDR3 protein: CASSFGGGLETQYF
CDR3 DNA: TGTGCCAGCTCGTTTGGCGGGGGGTTAGAGACCCAGTACTTC

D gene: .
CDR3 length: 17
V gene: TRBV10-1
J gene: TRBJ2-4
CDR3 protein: CAITLDGDLLAKNIQYF
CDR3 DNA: TGCGCCATAACACTTGACGGAGACCTACTAGCCAAAAACATTCAGTACTTC

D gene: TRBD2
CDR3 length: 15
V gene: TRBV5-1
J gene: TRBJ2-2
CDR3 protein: CASSFSGGLAGELFF
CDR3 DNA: TGCGCCAGCAGCTTTAGCGGGGGCCTTGCCGGGGAGCTGTTTTTT

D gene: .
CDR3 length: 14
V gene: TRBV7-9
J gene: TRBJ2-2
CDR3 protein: CASSTQGNTGELFF
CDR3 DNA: TGTGCCAGCAGCACACAGGGGAACACCGGGGAGCTGTTTTTT

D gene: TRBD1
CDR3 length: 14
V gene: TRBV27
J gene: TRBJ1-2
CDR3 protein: CASSPQGANYGYTF
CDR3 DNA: TGTGCCAGCAGCCCTCAGGGGGCTAACTATGGCTACACCTTC